These 17 T cell receptor beta chains share one sample of origin, sequenced in a study of naive and memory T cell subsets. General study points: Especially in CD8 cells, naive repertoires contained a few larger clonotypes, possibly CD45RA-re-expressing memory cells.

Two oligonucleotides, mixed equimolar, formed the beta constant-region primer covering TRBC1 and TRBC2. Ligated cDNA was amplified by four rounds of PCR with nested alpha and beta constant-region primers and SP2. TCRdb passed the UMI-ligation and nested PCR reads through MiXCR, listing each CDR3 protein once. The data contain 140,000 to 150,000 distinct CDR3 sequences, approximately 24% of them singletons. The antigens of these receptors remain unknown. Sequencing input: naive CD4+ T cells from blood. Source of these receptors: a human donor in good health.

CDR3 DNA sequence: TGTGCCAGCAGTGCGAGCGGGAGGGGTGAGCAGTTCTTC. It yields the protein CASSASGRGEQFF. The chain has TRBV6-1 and TRBJ2-1; 10 bases fit TRBD2. This CDR3 region has 13 residues. The germline V gene has CDR1 MNHNS and CDR2 SASEGT. After removal of 4 bases from V and 9 bases from J, the junction contained 3 bases not matched to a gene.

This clonotype was seen a few times. V and J are TRBV28 and TRBJ2-6; D remains ambiguous. Between the trimmed V and J ends, which lost 2 bases and 0 bases, there was a span of 5 bases. The CDR3 loop spans 15 amino acids. CDR1 and CDR2 (germline): MDHEN, SYDVKM. CDR3 in amino acids: CASSLMGSGANVLTF. The CDR3 DNA reads TGTGCCAGCAGTTTAATGGGCTCTGGGGCCAACGTCCTGACTTTC.

This sequence joins TRBV28 and TRBJ2-3, with TRBD2 as a possible D gene (6 bases). The germline V gene has CDR1 MDHEN and CDR2 SYDVKM. The CDR3 loop spans 16 amino acids. Trimming removed 0 bases from V and 4 bases from J, with 14 bases in between. CDR3 DNA sequence: TGTGCCAGCAGTTTATGGGGACTCATGAAGGCAGATACGCAGTATTTT. Translation gives CASSLWGLMKADTQYF.

There are a few counts of this clonotype. The chain uses TRBV12-3 or TRBV12-4 and TRBJ1-1; 7 bases are shared with TRBD1. The CDR3 extends over 16 amino acids. Trimming removed 5 bases from V and 1 base from J; junction bases left unmatched: 10. The CDR3 coding sequence is TGTGCCAGCAGTCTCCGACAGGGCTCCTCGAACACTGAAGCTTTCTTT. This gives the protein CASSLRQGSSNTEAFF.

This clonotype came up a few times. The chain uses TRBV6-2 or TRBV6-3 and TRBJ2-1; maybe TRBD1 (6 bases). Trimming took 5 bases from V and 3 from J, leaving 8 bases between them. The CDR3 consists of 13 residues. Germline loops: CDR1 MNHEY, CDR2 SVGEGT. CDR3 amino acids: CASSRTDYNEQFF. The CDR3 DNA reads as TGTGCCAGCAGTAGGACAGACTACAATGAGCAGTTCTTC.

The chain recombines TRBV15 with TRBJ2-7; a possible D gene is TRBD2 (5 bases). The CDR3 has 15 residues. Trimming shortened V by 5 bases and J by 0 bases, and 14 bases separated the two germline ends. CDR1 is LNHNV and CDR2 is YYDKDF in the germline V gene (reference sequence). This CDR3 is CATSPRWESSYEQYF. Here the CDR3 DNA reads TGTGCCACCAGCCCCCGATGGGAGAGCTCCTACGAGCAGTACTTC.

This clonotype was counted between two and nine times. The chain couples TRBV20-1 to TRBJ1-2; D is unclear. V lost 0 bases to trimming and J lost 3 bases, with 14 bases between them. CDR1 and CDR2 from the germline V gene are DFQATT and SNEGSKA (reference sequence). CDR3 length: 15 residues. DNA for the CDR3: TGCAGTGCTAGAGAACGGATTCTCGGTCACTATGGCTACACCTTC. It yields the protein CSARERILGHYGYTF.

This clonotype was seen just once. The rearrangement links TRBV19 to TRBJ2-1, with TRBD2 matching over 8 bases. The CDR3 runs 12 residues. Trimming at V came to 5 bases and at J to 7 bases, leaving 1 base not matched to a gene. CDR1 and CDR2 from the germline V gene are LNHDA and SQIVND (reference sequence). This CDR3 is CASSPGGNEQFF. The CDR3 region has the DNA TGTGCCAGTAGTCCGGGGGGGAATGAGCAGTTCTTC.

This clonotype turned up a few times. The CDR3 loop is CASSLARTKLHEQYF. CDR3 DNA: TGCGCCAGCAGCTTGGCCCGGACCAAGCTCCACGAGCAGTACTTC. The chain links TRBV5-1 to TRBJ2-7; no firm D call. Looked up from germline, CDR1 is SGHRS and CDR2 is YFSETQ. V lost 0 bases, J lost 5 bases, and 15 bases lay in between. The CDR3 extends over 15 amino acids.

The chain carries TRBV27 and TRBJ2-6, with D possibly TRBD2 on 6 matching bases. CDR1 and CDR2 from the germline V gene are MNHEY and SMNVEV (reference sequence). The CDR3 runs 15 residues. V lost 5 bases and J 2 bases, leaving 10 bases between the germline ends. The CDR3 here is CASSRGSAGANVLTF. The DNA of the CDR3 is TGTGCCAGCAGTCGGGGGAGCGCTGGGGCCAACGTCCTGACTTTC.

The V gene is TRBV6-1, the J gene TRBJ1-4, with TRBD1 identical over 10 bases. Germline V lookup: CDR1 MNHNS, CDR2 SASEGT. The J segment lost 3 bases and the V segment lost 4 bases, leaving 2 bases of the junction unmatched. The CDR3 loop spans 15 amino acids. The CDR3 loop reads CASSADRGANEKLFF. Written as DNA, the CDR3 is TGTGCCAGCAGTGCGGACAGGGGGGCTAATGAAAAACTGTTTTTT.

This clonotype was observed at least ten times. The V call is TRBV12-3 or TRBV12-4, the J call TRBJ1-6; a weak D match, TRBD1 (5 bases). CDR3 length: 13 amino acids. Trimming removed 6 bases from V and 10 bases from J, with 13 bases in between. CDR3 nucleotide sequence: TGTGCCAGCAGCCGGGACCCACACTCACCCCTCCACTTT. Translating gives CASSRDPHSPLHF.

This clonotype was observed a few times. This chain joins TRBV21-1 and TRBJ2-7. TRBV21-1 is a pseudogene locus. The CDR3 is 14 amino acids. The CDR3 DNA is TGTGCCAGCAACCGACGGACCTACGAATACGAGCAGTACTTC. Protein sequence: CASNRRTYEYEQYF.

This clonotype was observed at least ten times. V and J are TRBV3-1 and TRBJ2-1, with D perhaps assigned TRBD1 or TRBD2 (6 bases each). V was cut by 3 bases and J by 7 bases, with 25 bases left in between. Germline-derived CDR1 and CDR2 are LGHDT and YNNKEL (reference sequence). This CDR3 has 18 residues. CDR3 sequence: CASSQGGRVSGIRNEQFF. The CDR3 DNA is TGTGCCAGCAGCCAGGGGGGCCGGGTTAGCGGCATAAGGAATGAGCAGTTCTTC.

The chain combines TRBV7-2 with TRBJ2-1; TRBD2 might be the D (6 bases). In germline, CDR1 is SGHTA, CDR2 FQGNSA. The ends were cut back, 5 bases at V and 2 bases at J, with 16 bases in the middle. The CDR3 covers 16 residues. The CDR3 here is CASSPLSGSTYNEQFF. The CDR3 DNA reads as TGTGCCAGCAGCCCCCTAAGCGGGTCGACCTACAATGAGCAGTTCTTC.

This clonotype was seen only a few times. This rearrangement joins TRBV6-6 to TRBJ2-3, with 7 positions matching TRBD1. The J segment lost 4 bases and the V segment lost 2 bases, leaving 9 bases of the junction unmatched. CDR1 is MNHNY, CDR2 SVGAGI, per germline (reference sequence). The length of the CDR3 is 16 residues. This CDR3 reads CASSYPVGQGADTQYF. DNA of the CDR3: TGTGCCAGCAGTTACCCTGTGGGGCAGGGGGCAGATACGCAGTATTTT.

The CDR3 region is CASSSQLTYGTSGSFVGELFF. The CDR3 coding sequence is TGTGCCAGCAGTTCCCAATTAACCTACGGGACTAGCGGGAGTTTTGTCGGGGAGCTGTTTTTT. J is TRBJ2-2 and V is TRBV28, with 14 bases aligning to TRBD2. Trimming removed 4 bases from V and 7 bases from J; junction bases left unmatched: 20. The CDR3 covers 21 residues. From germline, CDR1 is MDHEN and CDR2 SYDVKM.